This T cell receptor beta chain was captured in a study of glioma-infiltrating T cells after dendritic cell vaccination. Background on the study: Glioblastoma patients came from Phase I and II dendritic cell vaccination trials.

This CDR3 contains 14 residues. The V gene lost 5 bases and the J gene lost 0 bases, with 10 bases spanning the gap. Looked up from germline, CDR1 is MNHNS and CDR2 is SASEGT. As for time point: after dendritic cell vaccination, including at tumor progression/relapse. No glioblastoma patient carried an isocitrate dehydrogenase mutation. The immunoSEQ assay amplified TCRB CDR3 from up to 2 ug DNA. Using immunoSEQ multiplex PCR, the repertoire was profiled, and TCRdb retains in-frame clones only, with some absent. The sample lists tens of thousands of clones, 85% occurring once. The V and J genes are TRBV6-1 and TRBJ1-2; tentatively, D is TRBD1 (6 bases). The source of this sequence is a human donor with glioblastoma. The sample consisted of blood, taken after dendritic cell vaccination. The CDR3 loop is CASSLQGSNYGYTF. The CDR3 nucleotides read TGTGCCAGCAGTCTCCAGGGGTCTAACTATGGCTACACCTTC.